This T cell receptor beta chain was profiled in a study of post-analysis software for immune sequencing data. About the research overall: As for disease course, relapsing-remitting, secondary progressive and progressive-relapsing multiple sclerosis were all included. Findings of the study overall: In patients, a few TRBV segments were more frequent than in controls, with TRBV5-6, TRBV5-1 and TRBV20-1 among them.

Presence of unique molecular identifiers characterized the TCR beta cDNA libraries. MiXCR, run by TCRdb on the PCR reads, gives a single entry per CDR3 protein. The sample has 750,000 to 950,000 distinct CDR3 sequences, approximately 57% seen once. Points on this clonotype: Its specificity is unknown.

V was shortened by 0 bases and J by 10 bases, with 13 bases between the two germline ends. CDR1 SQVTM and CDR2 ANQGSEA come from the germline V gene. The length of the CDR3 is 13 residues. The receptor was derived from a girl aged 10-17 years with multiple sclerosis. Specimen: blood. The chain is built from TRBV29-1 and TRBJ2-1; a possible D gene is TRBD1 (6 bases). The CDR3 loop reads CSVEERVRGEQFF. DNA for the CDR3: TGCAGCGTTGAAGAGCGGGTTAGGGGGGAGCAGTTCTTC.